The text below deals with one T cell receptor (beta chain). What it binds is not known. The data originate from a study of post-analysis software for immune sequencing data. Study-level results: When patients were compared with controls, a handful of TRBV segments were more frequent, TRBV5-6, TRBV5-1 and TRBV20-1 among them.

Prepared TCR beta cDNA libraries contained unique molecular identifiers. TCRdb reanalysed the PCR reads using MiXCR and keeps one entry per CDR3 protein. The sample yields roughly 150,000 distinct CDR3 sequences, under 40% seen once. CDR1 is KGHSH, CDR2 LQKENI, per germline. The CDR3 is made up of 14 amino acids. This receptor was taken from a girl under 18 with multiple sclerosis. V usage is TRBV18 and J usage is TRBJ2-7, with a weak D call TRBD2 (6 bases). The J call is in doubt because the DNA end fits TRBJ2-5 better. The source was blood, collected after autologous hematopoietic stem cell transplantation. This CDR3 reads CASSPGAGGETQYF. DNA of the CDR3: TGTGCCAGCTCACCAGGAGCCGGGGGTGAGACCCAGTACTTC.